The clone carrying this TCR beta chain came up many times. Its target is not known. The data originate from a study of post-analysis software for immune sequencing data. Notes on the study in general: F measure grouped same-batch samples tightly together. Elevated frequency relative to controls characterized several TRBV segments in patients, TRBV5-6, TRBV5-1 and TRBV20-1 among them. Compared against controls, patients with multiple sclerosis displayed significantly lower normalized Chao1 diversity.

Sequencing libraries made from TCR beta cDNA carried unique molecular identifiers. The source material, about 0.85 to 11 million T cells, gave rise to roughly 500,000 cDNA molecules. Each CDR3 protein gets one entry after TCRdb re-called the PCR reads with MiXCR. Among hundreds of thousands of distinct CDR3 sequences, roughly 29% were seen once, and the ten largest hold roughly 0.54%. The CDR3 consists of 15 residues. Germline loops: CDR1 SEHNR, CDR2 FQNEAQ (reference sequence). V lost 5 bases and J lost 3; bases outside the gene matches: 9. The specimen was blood. The source is a girl between 5 and 17 years old with multiple sclerosis. The chain employs TRBV7-9 and TRBJ2-7; TRBD1 matches at 8 bases. The CDR3 coding sequence is TGTGCCAGCAGCCATGCCGCGACAGGGGACTACGAGCAGTACTTC. This gives the protein CASSHAATGDYEQYF.